The 10 T cell receptor beta chains given below trace back to one sample, sequenced in a study of molecular identifiers for immune sequencing clone quantification. TCRdb passed the PCR reads through MiXCR, listing each CDR3 protein once. This table has a few hundred thousand distinct CDR3 sequences, roughly a quarter appearing once. Sequencing was performed on naive CD8+ T cells from blood, with Jurkat cell RNA spiked in. As to subset: FACS-sorted CD8+CD4-CCR7+CD45RA+ naive T cells. Receptors were obtained from a human donor in good health. Some libraries in this study had Jurkat cell RNA spiked in.

This clonotype was counted between two and nine times. The germline gene is not matched at one end of the junction; a read error may be the cause. The chain has TRBV7-6 and TRBJ2-2; possibly TRBD2 for D (5 bases). Germline assignment: CDR1 SGHVS and CDR2 FNYEAQ. The CDR3 is made up of 17 amino acids. The CDR3 DNA follows: TGTGCCAGCAGCTCCGACCTCGAGACACTGAACACCGGGGAGTTGTTTTTT. It translates to CASSSDLETLNTGELFF.

This clonotype has just a few counts. The chain combines TRBV19 with TRBJ1-5, with D hard to call. Per germline, CDR1 LNHDA and CDR2 SQIVND (reference sequence). The CDR3 extends over 15 amino acids. Trimming took off 9 bases at V and 5 bases at J, with 20 bases between the two ends. The CDR3 nucleotides are TGTGCCAGCCGGGTTACCTACTCCTTCGATCAGCCCCAGCATTTT. As protein: CASRVTYSFDQPQHF.

This clonotype was observed many times. This chain joins TRBV6-1 and TRBJ2-7; the D gene could be TRBD1 or TRBD2 (6 bases each). V lost 3 bases, J lost 3 bases, and 12 bases lay in between. This CDR3 comprises 14 residues. The V gene's germline CDR1 is MNHNS and CDR2 SASEGT. The CDR3 is CASSDWGAGYEQYF. CDR3 coding DNA: TGTGCCAGCAGTGATTGGGGGGCGGGCTACGAGCAGTACTTC.

Many counts were recorded for this clonotype. CDR3 protein: CASSPTHSLMNTEAFF. In DNA, the CDR3 is TGTGCCAGCAGCCCAACCCACAGTTTGATGAACACTGAAGCTTTCTTT. The chain uses TRBV7-2 and TRBJ1-1; no clear D. Germline CDR1 SGHTA, CDR2 FQGNSA. The CDR3 loop spans 16 amino acids. The germline V and J ends were trimmed by 5 bases and 0 bases, with 16 bases remaining between them.

This clonotype was counted ten times or more. The gene calls are TRBV4-3 and TRBJ1-3; TRBD1 agrees at 7 bases. V gave up 6 bases and J gave up 3 bases; unmatched junction bases: 14. The CDR3 consists of 17 residues. Germline V CDR1 and CDR2: LGHNA, YSLEER. In nucleotides, the CDR3 is TGCGCCAGCAGTCGGGACAGCGTGAGTTCGTTTGGAAACACCATATATTTT. This gives the protein CASSRDSVSSFGNTIYF.

This clonotype appeared many times. V and J are TRBV10-3 and TRBJ1-4; D unclear. Trimming pared 10 bases from V and 5 bases from J, leaving 11 bases between. The CDR3 extends over 12 amino acids. The germline V gene has CDR1 ENHRY and CDR2 SYGVKD. The CDR3 loop is CATRDGNEKLFF. DNA for the CDR3: TGTGCCACCCGGGATGGCAATGAAAAACTGTTTTTT.

This clonotype was observed a handful of times. V usage is TRBV21-1 and J usage is TRBJ1-2; whether TRBD1, the table's D call, matches the DNA was not checked. TRBV21-1 has pseudogene status. This CDR3 has 15 amino acids. The CDR3: CASRHPFRNNYGYTF. The CDR3 DNA reads TGTGCCAGCAGGCACCCCTTCAGGAATAACTATGGCTACACCTTC.

This clonotype has ten or more counts. The rearrangement joins TRBV30 to TRBJ2-1; 14 bases are a match to TRBD2. The V and J ends lost 5 bases and 9 bases, in that order; junction bases with no gene match: 3. CDR3 length: 13 amino acids. The germline CDR1 and CDR2 sequences are GTSNPN and SVGIG (reference sequence). In DNA form, the CDR3 reads TGTGCCTGGGGACTAGCGGGAGGCCCTGAGCAGTTCTTC. This sequence encodes CAWGLAGGPEQFF.

This rearrangement joins TRBV10-3 to TRBJ1-5; D possibly corresponds to TRBD1 (5 bases). The V gene's germline CDR1 is ENHRY and CDR2 SYGVKD. The CDR3 sequence is 16 residues long. V lost 2 bases and J lost 0, with 11 bases in between. The CDR3 sequence: CAISEGDGDSNQPQHF. The CDR3 region has the DNA TGTGCCATCAGTGAGGGGGACGGGGATAGCAATCAGCCCCAGCATTTT.

This clonotype came up many times. The genes are TRBV5-6 and TRBJ2-7, with TRBD2 matching over 8 bases. Looked up from germline, CDR1 is SGHDT and CDR2 is YYEEEE. This CDR3 contains 15 residues. Trimming cost V 0 bases and J 0 bases; bases outside gene matches: 2. CDR3 coding DNA: TGTGCCAGCAGCTTGGAACTAGCGGTCTCCTACGAGCAGTACTTC. Amino acid sequence: CASSLELAVSYEQYF.